Detailed here is one T cell receptor (beta chain). An end of the junction differs from the germline gene, which may be a read error. Sequencing used immunoSEQ multiplex PCR; TCRdb keeps in-frame clones, though not all of them. The top ten hold 1% to 1.5% of the sample, which has tens of thousands of clones, about 88% seen once. Time point specified: newly diagnosed, previously untreated cHL patient sample. CD4+ T cells were purified from thawed PBMCs by negative selection. Comparison PBMCs came from previously untreated, newly diagnosed classical Hodgkin lymphoma patients. This CDR3 has 18 residues. CDR1 and CDR2 from the germline V gene are SSHAT and FNYEAQ (reference sequence). This entry is derived from a study of PD-1 blockade in classical Hodgkin lymphoma.

Sequencing was performed on CD4+ T cells from blood. The rearrangement uses TRBV7-7 and TRBJ2-5; TRBD2 aligns across 7 bases. This sequence originates from a human donor with classical Hodgkin lymphoma. Here the CDR3 reads CASSLAPLNPSGQETQYF. CDR3 nucleotide sequence: TGTGCTAGCAGCTTAGCCCCACTCAATCCTAGCGGCCAAGAGACCCAGTACTTC.